This T cell receptor beta chain was profiled in a study of cytomegalovirus exposure and HLA in healthy donors. The V gene lost 1 base and the J gene lost 0 bases, with 13 bases spanning the gap. Germline V lookup: CDR1 MNHEY, CDR2 SMNVEV (reference sequence). The CDR3 covers 16 residues. PCR used 60 Vbeta primers and 13 Jbeta primers. The method was immunoSEQ multiplex PCR; TCRdb's version includes in-frame clones alone and lacks a portion of them. The data contain about 80,000 clones, roughly two thirds of them singletons. Whole-study findings and limits: V- and J-gene trimming in TCR beta was tied to a missense DCLRE1C variant by an analysis performed later.

With regard to this clone: Its antigen is unidentified.

Specimen: PBMCs. This sequence was found in a woman in her fifties or sixties in good health and CMV-seropositive. This sequence joins TRBV27 and TRBJ2-7, with D hard to call. The CDR3 coding sequence is TGTGCCAGCAGTTTATGGGCCTCTCTAAGCTCCTACGAGCAGTACTTC. It yields the protein CASSLWASLSSYEQYF.